The next 23 T cell receptor beta chains were all read from a single sample in a study of CD4 T cells in relation to SARS-CoV-2 and coronaviruses. These receptors have no known antigen. Some clones are missing from TCRdb's copy, which holds only in-frame ones; the method was immunoSEQ multiplex PCR. The table includes about 28,000 clones, 74% detected once. CD4+ T cells from unexposed donors were obtained before the COVID-19 pandemic (2011-2018). CD4+ T cells were isolated from the cells after 10 days of culture. The sequenced sample consisted of CD4+ T cells from PBMCs, cultured in vitro. The receptors derive from a human donor in good health.

The rearrangement uses TRBV4-1 and TRBJ2-6; 8 bases align to TRBD2. This CDR3 comprises 20 residues. J was trimmed by 3 bases and V by 7 bases; bases with no gene match: 20. Germline lookup yields CDR1 MGHRA and CDR2 YSYEKL. The CDR3 coding sequence is TGCGCCAGCAAGCGGGGACCGGGACTAGAGAGGAGGGATGGGGCCAACGTCCTGACTTTC. Its protein product is CASKRGPGLERRDGANVLTF.

This clone was detected only a few times. The junction departs from germline at one end; a sequencing error may be responsible. The rearrangement links TRBV7-7 to TRBJ2-2, with a tentative D call TRBD2 (6 bases). The CDR3 is made up of 16 amino acids. In germline, CDR1 is SSHAT, CDR2 FNYEAQ (reference sequence). The CDR3 protein is CASSSTGTSNTGELFF. The CDR3 DNA reads as TGTGCTAGCAGCAGCACCGGGACTTCGAACACCGGGGAGCTGTTTTTT.

V and J are TRBV2 and TRBJ1-1, with D perhaps matching TRBD1 (6 bases). CDR1 SNHLY and CDR2 FYNNEI come from the germline V gene. The V and J ends lost 4 bases and 0 bases respectively, with 18 bases between them. The CDR3 length is 17 residues. The DNA of the CDR3 is TGTGCCAGCAGTGGACCCACAGGGCGTAGGATGAACACTGAAGCTTTCTTT. This translates into CASSGPTGRRMNTEAFF.

This chain links TRBV9 with TRBJ2-5, with 9 bases identical to TRBD2. CDR3 length equals 16 residues. After removal of 2 bases from V and 2 bases from J, the junction contained 7 bases not matched to a gene. Germline V gene sequence: CDR1 SGDLS, CDR2 YYNGEE. The CDR3: CASSVGAGGRQETQYF. CDR3 nucleotide sequence: TGTGCCAGCAGCGTCGGAGCGGGGGGCCGACAAGAGACCCAGTACTTC.

This clone was observed once. J is TRBJ2-1 and V is TRBV5-1; 7 bases map to TRBD2. The CDR3 runs to 14 residues. Trimming took 1 base from V and 4 from J; bases not matched to a gene: 2. Germline CDR1 SGHRS, CDR2 YFSETQ. CDR3 residues: CASSLSGAYNEQFF. CDR3 in DNA: TGCGCCAGCAGCTTGAGCGGGGCTTACAATGAGCAGTTCTTC.

J is TRBJ1-1 and V is TRBV6-5; D possibly corresponds to TRBD1 (5 bases). Germline assignment: CDR1 MNHEY and CDR2 SVGAGI. The CDR3 has 14 amino acids. The V gene lost 6 bases and the J gene lost 2 bases, with 13 bases spanning the gap. CDR3 sequence: CASRSGLVNTEAFF. The CDR3 nucleotides read TGTGCCAGCAGGTCGGGACTCGTAAACACTGAAGCTTTCTTT.

V is TRBV7-8 and J is TRBJ2-5; possible D gene TRBD1, 7 bases. This CDR3 contains 15 residues. Trimming removed 3 bases at V and 4 bases at J, with 15 bases between. CDR1 and CDR2 (germline): SGHVS, FQNEAQ. CDR3 DNA: TGTGCCAGCAGCTTCGACAGGGTGGGAGGAGAGACCCAGTACTTC. It specifies CASSFDRVGGETQYF. Full variable domain (rest looked up from reference TRBV7-8 and TRBJ2-5): GAGVSQSPRYKVAKRGQDVALRCDPISGHVSLFWYQQALGQGPEFLTYFQNEAQLDKSGLPSDRFFAERPEGSVSTLKIQRTQQEDSAVYLCASSFDRVGGETQYFGPGTRLLVL.

This clone has more than one count but fewer than ten. V is TRBV7-8 and J is TRBJ2-1, with 8 bases aligning to TRBD2. CDR3 size: 14 residues. Germline loops: CDR1 SGHVS, CDR2 FQNEAQ. The J segment lost 4 bases and the V segment lost 6 bases, leaving 5 bases of the junction unmatched. CDR3 in amino acids: CASSLREGYNEQFF. CDR3 nucleotide sequence: TGTGCCAGCAGTTTACGGGAGGGGTACAATGAGCAGTTCTTC.

The rearrangement uses TRBV3-1 (or the pseudogene TRBV3-2) and TRBJ1-1, with TRBD1 matching over 9 bases. The CDR3 spans 12 residues. Germline CDR1 reads LGHDT; CDR2 reads YNNKEL (reference sequence). The V segment lost 2 bases and the J segment 11 bases; nucleotides outside the gene matches: 3. In DNA, the CDR3 is TGTGCCAGCAGCCAAATGGGACAGGGCGCTTTCTTT. It specifies CASSQMGQGAFF.

This clone has only one observation. The CDR3 DNA follows: TGTGCCACCGACGAACCGGGACAGGGGGTATCCGGGGAGCTGTTTTTT. Protein sequence: CATDEPGQGVSGELFF. The chain uses TRBV27 and TRBJ2-2; 11 bases fit TRBD1. Unmatched junction bases numbered 13, after V lost 10 bases and J lost 6 bases. From germline, CDR1 is MNHEY and CDR2 SMNVEV (reference sequence). The CDR3 is made up of 16 amino acids.

The V gene is TRBV3-1 (or the pseudogene TRBV3-2), the J gene TRBJ1-1, with 7 positions matching TRBD1. The V segment lost 2 bases and the J segment 7 bases; nucleotides outside the gene matches: 4. The germline gives CDR1 LGHDT, CDR2 YNNKEL (reference sequence). This CDR3 has 13 residues. The CDR3 DNA reads as TGTGCCAGCAGCCAACGAGACAGGGATGAAGCTTTCTTT. This sequence encodes CASSQRDRDEAFF.

This clone occurred a few times. The chain has TRBV7-9 and TRBJ2-6; 7 positions agree with TRBD1. From germline, CDR1 is SEHNR and CDR2 FQNEAQ (reference sequence). With 3 bases clipped from V and 0 bases from J, the junction kept 5 bases outside the gene matches. The CDR3 is made up of 17 amino acids. The CDR3 loop is CASSFRQGNSGANVLTF. For the CDR3, the DNA is TGTGCCAGCAGCTTCAGACAGGGCAACTCTGGGGCCAACGTCCTGACTTTC.

The chain is built from TRBV19 and TRBJ2-5, with 7 bases aligning to TRBD1. This CDR3 contains 15 residues. With V trimmed by 5 bases and J by 4 bases, 10 bases remained unmatched. Germline-derived CDR1 and CDR2 are LNHDA and SQIVND (reference sequence). CDR3: CASSSQTGFRETQYF. In nucleotides, the CDR3 is TGTGCCAGTAGTTCCCAGACAGGGTTCAGAGAGACCCAGTACTTC.

This clone appeared once. The chain has TRBV18 and TRBJ2-5; D is possibly TRBD2 (6 bases). Germline CDR1 and CDR2: KGHSH and LQKENI. The V end was cut by 3 bases, the J end by 2 bases, with 10 bases between. This CDR3 contains 14 residues. The CDR3 nucleotides read TGTGCCAGCTCACCGTGGGACTTTCAAGAGACCCAGTACTTC. This encodes CASSPWDFQETQYF.

The chain is built from TRBV5-4 and TRBJ2-7, with TRBD1 as a possible D gene (5 bases). The CDR3 runs to 13 residues. Trimming shortened V by 2 bases and J by 6 bases, and 12 bases separated the two germline ends. Germline V gene sequence: CDR1 SGHNT, CDR2 YYREEE (reference sequence). The CDR3: CASSFRGRSEQYF. CDR3 nucleotide sequence: TGTGCCAGCAGCTTTAGGGGTAGGTCCGAGCAGTACTTC.

The rearrangement uses TRBV9 and TRBJ2-3; D ambiguous. Trimming removed 9 bases at V and 3 bases at J, with 17 bases between. CDR1 is SGDLS and CDR2 is YYNGEE in the germline V gene. The CDR3 has 14 amino acids. The CDR3 region is CAIWGTGSTDTQYF. The CDR3 nucleotides read TGTGCCATCTGGGGAACGGGTTCGACAGATACGCAGTATTTT.

This clone has just one count. This sequence joins TRBV6-2 or TRBV6-3 and TRBJ2-1, with TRBD2 matching 9 bases. Germline assignment: CDR1 MNHEY and CDR2 SVGEGT. V gave up 3 bases and J gave up 0 bases; unmatched junction bases: 0. The CDR3 extends over 15 amino acids. The CDR3 loop reads CASSYSGSSYNEQFF. The CDR3 DNA is TGTGCCAGCAGTTATAGCGGGAGCTCCTACAATGAGCAGTTCTTC.

The chain recombines TRBV7-9 with TRBJ2-5; D gene unclear. The CDR3 consists of 16 residues. The V end lost 5 bases, the J end lost 4 bases, and 20 bases lay between the germline ends. Germline CDR1 SEHNR, CDR2 FQNEAQ (reference sequence). The CDR3 DNA sequence: TGTGCCAGCAGCCCCGGAAGTCGGCGGCTCCGAGAGACCCAGTACTTC. Its protein is CASSPGSRRLRETQYF. The full variable domain, its missing parts supplied by reference TRBV7-9 and TRBJ2-5, is DTGVSQNPRHKITKRGQNVTFRCDPISEHNRLYWYRQTLGQGPEFLTYFQNEAQLEKSRLLSDRFSAERPKGSFSTLEIQRTEQGDSAMYLCASSPGSRRLRETQYFGPGTRLLVL.

The chain has TRBV30 and TRBJ2-2; 7 bases agree with TRBD2. J was trimmed by 7 bases and V by 7 bases; bases with no gene match: 6. This CDR3 contains 12 residues. The V gene's germline CDR1 is GTSNPN and CDR2 SVGIG (reference sequence). As DNA, the CDR3 is TGTGCCTCAGGACTAGTTAGCGGGGAGCTGTTTTTT. This translates into CASGLVSGELFF.

A single count supports this clone. V is TRBV12-3 or TRBV12-4 and J is TRBJ2-7, with 9 bases fitting TRBD1. Trimming took 8 bases from V and 4 from J; bases not matched to a gene: 6. There are 13 residues in the CDR3. Here the CDR3 DNA reads TGTGCCAGCCGGGGGGACAGGGTTTACGAGCAGTACTTC. It translates to CASRGDRVYEQYF.

The CDR3 DNA reads as TGCGCCAGCAGCGGGGTGTACCAAGAGACCCAGTACTTC. Its protein product is CASSGVYQETQYF. The rearrangement uses TRBV5-1 and TRBJ2-5, with D hard to call. Per germline, CDR1 SGHRS and CDR2 YFSETQ. The length of the CDR3 is 13 residues. V lost 4 bases and J 0 bases, leaving 7 bases between the germline ends.

This clone was detected once. The chain recombines TRBV18 with TRBJ2-6, with D perhaps given as TRBD1 or TRBD2 (5 bases each). The V gene's germline CDR1 is KGHSH and CDR2 LQKENI. This CDR3 is built from 14 residues. V lost 3 bases and J lost 2, with 5 bases in between. The CDR3 reads CASSPGAGANVLTF. The CDR3 nucleotides are TGTGCCAGCTCACCGGGGGCTGGGGCCAACGTCCTGACTTTC.

This clone was seen a handful of times. This chain connects TRBV19 to TRBJ1-5; no definite D call. This CDR3 is 15 amino acids long. The V gene lost 7 bases and the J gene lost 2 bases, with 15 bases spanning the gap. Germline loops: CDR1 LNHDA, CDR2 SQIVND (reference sequence). CDR3 amino acids: CASIQSRRGNQPQHF. The DNA of the CDR3 is TGTGCCAGTATCCAATCCCGGAGAGGCAATCAGCCCCAGCATTTT. Looking up the rest from reference TRBV19 and TRBJ1-5 gives the full variable domain: DGGITQSPKYLFRKEGQNVTLSCEQNLNHDAMYWYRQDPGQGLRLIYYSQIVNDFQKGDIAEGYSVSREKKESFPLTVTSAQKNPTAFYLCASIQSRRGNQPQHFGDGTRLSIL.